This section outlines one T cell receptor beta chain sequence together with its context. This specimen comes from a study of shared clonotypes between healthy human individuals. Study-wide background: With ages of 18 to 49, the donors were two women and a few men.

The length of the CDR3 is 15 residues. CDR1 is SGHRS and CDR2 is YFSETQ in the germline V gene. V shed 5 bases, J shed 2 bases, and the junction held 5 bases outside the gene matches. The method was immunoSEQ multiplex PCR; TCRdb's version includes in-frame clones alone and lacks a portion of them. The sample has some 530,000 clones, 81% seen once. V gene TRBV5-1 combines with J gene TRBJ2-3; 10 nucleotides align to TRBD2. Sequenced input: PBMCs. This clonotype was sampled from a woman aged 40 to 50 in good health. Some clones in this sample may be carry-over from other donors' samples. The CDR3 is CASSYTSGATDTQYF. CDR3 DNA sequence: TGCGCCAGCAGTTATACTAGCGGGGCCACAGATACGCAGTATTTT.